The 25 T cell receptor beta chains presented below share a single source sample, sequenced in a study of regulatory T cells in long-lasting Graves disease (dated by TCRdb to the early 2020s). Library prep was done by multiplex PCR. The sequencer listed for this sample is Illumina HiSeq 4000. CDR3 regions were amplified by Arm-PCR with iRepertoire HTBI primers to construct TCR beta libraries. TCRdb took the public reads, trimmed them with fastp at Q25, ran MiXCR for clone calling and kept in-frame beta chains. Every entry covers one CDR3 protein and lists the most common genes and DNA from its rows. The sample records 350,000 to 550,000 distinct CDR3 sequences, about a sixth of which are singletons. The leading ten clones occupy under 30% of the sample. The time point label, read with the paper, signifies: newly diagnosed GD, antithyroid drugs for less than 3 months. RNA was extracted from PBMCs in TRIzol for both TCR sequencing and RNA sequencing.

These sequences were also reported in another study, on T cells in Graves' hyperthyroidism and ophthalmopathy.

The specimen comprised peripheral blood mononuclear cells (PBMCs), sampled at new diagnosis, from a patient treated with antithyroid drugs. The receptors shown here come from a woman between 18 and 29 years old with Graves disease. Donor details come from another sample of the same person, matched by shared clones.

The table lists this clonotype with many counts. The chain employs TRBV5-5 and TRBJ2-1; 7 bases are shared with TRBD2. The V segment lost 4 bases and the J segment 10 bases; nucleotides outside the gene matches: 8. The CDR3 loop spans 13 amino acids. Germline V lookup: CDR1 SGHKS, CDR2 YYEKEE (reference sequence). CDR3 region: CASSHGDYPEQFF. The CDR3 DNA follows: TGTGCCAGCAGCCACGGGGACTACCCGGAGCAGTTCTTC.

The sample holds many counts of this clonotype. The chain has TRBV28 and TRBJ1-5, with unresolved D. This CDR3 has 15 amino acids. The ends were cut back, 8 bases at V and 4 bases at J, with 18 bases in the middle. CDR1 and CDR2 from the germline V gene are MDHEN and SYDVKM. CDR3 sequence reads: CASLVLGSRNQPQHF. CDR3 bases: TGTGCCAGCTTAGTCCTCGGTAGTAGGAATCAGCCCCAGCATTTT.

V usage is TRBV14 and J usage is TRBJ2-4; TRBD1 matches at 7 bases. Germline V CDR1 and CDR2: SGHDN, FVKESK. There are 12 residues in the CDR3. The V and J ends lost 4 bases and 8 bases, in that order; junction bases with no gene match: 2. CDR3 sequence (DNA): TGTGCCAGCAGCCCTCAGGGGGACATTCAGTACTTC. This encodes CASSPQGDIQYF.

This clonotype was recorded many times. J is TRBJ2-5 and V is TRBV7-2; 12 nucleotides align to TRBD2. Germline CDR1 and CDR2: SGHTA and FQGNSA. This CDR3 is built from 15 residues. Losses at the gene ends were 5 bases for V and 4 bases for J; bases not matched to a gene: 5. CDR3 bases: TGTGCCAGCAGCCCTAGCGGGAGGGCCGGAGAGACCCAGTACTTC. Translating it yields CASSPSGRAGETQYF.

This clonotype was detected ten times or more. The gene calls are TRBV28 and TRBJ2-3; TRBD2 agrees at 8 bases. The J segment lost 4 bases and the V segment lost 6 bases, leaving 9 bases of the junction unmatched. Germline V gene sequence: CDR1 MDHEN, CDR2 SYDVKM. This CDR3 is 15 amino acids long. The CDR3 nucleotides are TGTGCCAGCAGACCGGGGGGGGCTTTCCCAGATACGCAGTATTTT. Protein: CASRPGGAFPDTQYF.

This clonotype was seen a few times. The J gene is TRBJ1-4, the V gene TRBV2; the match to TRBD1 covers 8 bases. The CDR3 loop spans 13 amino acids. The trim removed 11 bases at V and 7 bases at J, leaving 9 bases unmatched. CDR1 and CDR2 from the germline V gene are SNHLY and FYNNEI. The CDR3 loop reads CADSADRVEKLFF. The CDR3 DNA sequence: TGTGCCGACTCTGCGGACAGGGTTGAAAAACTGTTTTTT.

This clonotype was observed at least ten times. This chain links TRBV12-3 or TRBV12-4 with TRBJ2-7, with D possibly matching TRBD1 (6 bases). The CDR3 length is 15 residues. V was trimmed by 4 bases and J by 2 bases, leaving 15 bases between them. The CDR3: CASSSPGTPTYEQYF. CDR3 coding DNA: TGTGCCAGCAGTTCCCCCGGGACACCGACCTACGAGCAGTACTTC.

This clonotype was detected only once. The J gene is TRBJ2-3, the V gene TRBV19; D is perhaps TRBD2 (7 bases). Per germline, CDR1 LNHDA and CDR2 SQIVND (reference sequence). The CDR3 consists of 16 residues. V was pared by 7 bases and J by 2 bases, with 19 bases between. For the CDR3, the DNA is TGTGCCAGTATCCCCCCGACGGGGGGCCCCACAGATACGCAGTATTTT. Translated, it gives CASIPPTGGPTDTQYF. The entire variable domain, with the rest obtained from reference TRBV19 and TRBJ2-3, is as follows: DGGITQSPKYLFRKEGQNVTLSCEQNLNHDAMYWYRQDPGQGLRLIYYSQIVNDFQKGDIAEGYSVSREKKESFPLTVTSAQKNPTAFYLCASIPPTGGPTDTQYFGPGTRLTVL.

This chain links TRBV12-3 or TRBV12-4 with TRBJ1-5; perhaps TRBD1 as D (5 bases). The V gene lost 0 bases and the J gene lost 2 bases, with 14 bases spanning the gap. The CDR3 sequence is 17 residues long. CDR3 bases: TGTGCCAGCAGTTTAGCGCTCTCGGGAGGGGGCAATCAGCCCCAGCATTTT. It encodes CASSLALSGGGNQPQHF.

This clonotype was found a few times. The V and J genes are TRBV2 and TRBJ2-3, with 11 bases identical to TRBD2. The CDR3 has 15 amino acids. With 5 bases clipped from V and 3 bases from J, the junction kept 4 bases outside the gene matches. From germline, CDR1 is SNHLY and CDR2 FYNNEI. CDR3 coding DNA: TGTGCCAGCAGTACTAGCGGGAGAGGGACAGATACGCAGTATTTT. This translates into CASSTSGRGTDTQYF. The full variable domain, its missing parts supplied by reference TRBV2 and TRBJ2-3, is EPEVTQTPSHQVTQMGQEVILRCVPISNHLYFYWYRQILGQKVEFLVSFYNNEISEKSEIFDDQFSVERPDGSNFTLKIRSTKLEDSAMYFCASSTSGRGTDTQYFGPGTRLTVL.

This clonotype has at least ten counts. J is TRBJ1-6 and V is TRBV14; D not certain. Germline CDR1 and CDR2: SGHDN and FVKESK. There are 13 residues in the CDR3. V dropped 6 bases and J dropped 4 bases, with 7 bases sitting between them. CDR3 sequence reads: CASRGPYNSPLHF. The CDR3 bases are TGTGCCAGCAGAGGCCCGTATAATTCACCCCTCCACTTT. The full variable domain, its missing parts supplied by reference TRBV14 and TRBJ1-6, is EAGVTQFPSHSVIEKGQTVTLRCDPISGHDNLYWYRRVMGKEIKFLLHFVKESKQDESGMPNNRFLAERTGGTYSTLKVQPAELEDSGVYFCASRGPYNSPLHFGNGTRLTVT.

This clonotype came up many times. The rearrangement links TRBV11-2 to TRBJ2-7; D is uncertain. Trimming removed 8 bases from V and 5 bases from J, with 4 bases in between. This CDR3 has 9 amino acids. The germline V gene encodes CDR1 SGHAT and CDR2 FQNNGV. CDR3 DNA sequence: TGTGCCAGCTTCCACGAGCAGTACTTC. This gives the protein CASFHEQYF.

This clonotype was recorded a few times. This sequence joins TRBV12-3 or TRBV12-4 and TRBJ2-5; TRBD1 agrees at 7 bases. The CDR3 length is 13 residues. The J segment lost 5 bases and the V segment lost 6 bases, leaving 6 bases of the junction unmatched. The CDR3 loop reads CASSKTGTETQYF. In DNA form, the CDR3 reads TGTGCCAGCAGCAAGACAGGGACGGAGACCCAGTACTTC.

This clonotype was observed a handful of times. At one end, the junction sequence differs from germline, possibly due to a read error. The chain has TRBV6-1 and TRBJ2-2, with 9 bases that match TRBD2. The CDR3 covers 14 residues. CDR1 is MNHNS, CDR2 SASEGT, per germline. CDR3 amino acids: CASSRLAEAGELLF. For the CDR3, the DNA is TGTGCCAGCAGTCGACTAGCGGAGGCCGGGGAGCTGCTTTTT.

This clonotype has ten or more counts. The chain recombines TRBV28 with TRBJ2-4, with D hard to call. Germline-derived CDR1 and CDR2 are MDHEN and SYDVKM. The CDR3 runs 15 residues. The V end lost 5 bases, the J end lost 0 bases, and 11 bases lay between the germline ends. CDR3 sequence: CASSPSPGAKNIQYF. For the CDR3, the DNA is TGTGCCAGCAGTCCCTCCCCCGGAGCCAAAAACATTCAGTACTTC.

This clonotype came up a few times. This may arise from a read error, as a much more abundant clone is one base away. The V call is TRBV5-1, the J call TRBJ2-1; D could derive from TRBD1 or TRBD2 (5 bases each). The germline V gene has CDR1 SGHRS and CDR2 YFSETQ. The CDR3 is made up of 15 amino acids. The CDR3 DNA is TGCGCCAGCAGCTTCGGGGCGGTCTCCTACAATGAGCAGTCCTTC. Protein sequence: CASSFGAVSYNEQSF.

Turning to this clonotype: A much more abundant neighbour one base away suggests this may be a read error. This sequence joins TRBV5-1 and TRBJ1-5; D is unresolved. Germline CDR1 and CDR2: SGHRS and YFSETQ. This CDR3 spans 13 amino acids. The CDR3 nucleotides are TGCGCCAGCAGCTTGGGGGTCAATCAGCGCCAGCATTTT. It specifies CASSLGVNQRQHF. The whole variable domain, remainder taken from reference TRBV5-1 and TRBJ1-5, is KAGVTQTPRYLIKTRGQQVTLSCSPISGHRSVSWYQQTPGQGLQFLFEYFSETQRNKGNFPGRFSGRQFSNSRSEMNVSTLELGDSALYLCASSLGVNQRQHFGDGTRLSIL.

The chain links TRBV11-3 to TRBJ2-2; maybe TRBD1 (6 bases). Per germline, CDR1 SGHNT and CDR2 YENEEA. This CDR3 has 18 residues. The V and J ends lost 4 bases and 1 base respectively, with 19 bases between them. The CDR3 region has the DNA TGTGCCAGCAGCTCAGGCCCAGCAGGGGCCCAGAACACCGGGGAGCTGTTTTTT. It specifies CASSSGPAGAQNTGELFF.

This chain connects TRBV5-4 to TRBJ2-5, with 7 bases aligning to TRBD1. J lost 1 base, V lost 4 bases, and 4 bases had no gene match. Per the germline V gene, CDR1 is SGHNT and CDR2 is YYREEE (reference sequence). CDR3 length: 14 amino acids. CDR3 sequence reads: CASSKGTAQETQYF. The DNA for the CDR3 is TGTGCCAGCAGCAAAGGGACAGCCCAAGAGACCCAGTACTTC.

This sequence joins TRBV7-2 and TRBJ2-5; TRBD1 aligns across 9 bases. Germline assignment: CDR1 SGHTA and CDR2 FQGNSA. The CDR3 covers 16 residues. The ends lost 0 bases at V and 5 bases at J; junction bases unmatched: 7. The CDR3 DNA reads TGTGCCAGCAGCTTAGCGCTGGGACAGGGTGGTGAGACCCAGTACTTC. It translates to CASSLALGQGGETQYF.

The V call is TRBV4-1, the J call TRBJ1-1, with a possible D match to TRBD1 (5 bases). Germline V lookup: CDR1 MGHRA, CDR2 YSYEKL. This CDR3 is 16 amino acids long. V lost 3 bases and J lost 0, with 14 bases in between. CDR3 region: CASSQGWGKVNTEAFF. In nucleotides, the CDR3 is TGCGCCAGCAGCCAGGGTTGGGGGAAGGTGAACACTGAAGCTTTCTTT.

The V and J genes are TRBV12-3 or TRBV12-4 and TRBJ2-1; unclear D gene. The CDR3 has 11 amino acids. V shed 6 bases and J shed 5 bases, with 5 bases lying between them. CDR3 nucleotide sequence: TGTGCCAGCAGATACGACAATGAGCAGTTCTTC. It codes for CASRYDNEQFF.

This clonotype was seen ten or more times. This chain joins TRBV11-2 and TRBJ2-1; 11 bases line up with TRBD2. V dropped 5 bases and J dropped 8; count of bases not matched to a gene: 11. This CDR3 region has 16 residues. Germline values: CDR1 SGHAT, CDR2 FQNNGV. The CDR3 sequence is CASSAATSGSNYEQFF. The CDR3 DNA is TGTGCCAGCAGCGCGGCTACTAGCGGGAGTAACTATGAGCAGTTCTTC.

This clonotype was detected ten times or more. This rearrangement joins TRBV20-1 to TRBJ2-7; 7 bases are a match to TRBD1. The CDR3 contains 16 residues. Germline CDR1 is DFQATT and CDR2 is SNEGSKA (reference sequence). Losses at the gene ends were 3 bases for V and 2 bases for J; bases not matched to a gene: 13. CDR3 sequence: CSASAPKDRIPYEQYF. DNA of the CDR3: TGCAGTGCTAGCGCCCCTAAGGACAGGATTCCCTACGAGCAGTACTTC.

This clonotype occurred many times. This chain connects TRBV5-1 to TRBJ1-1; 7 positions match TRBD1. CDR3 length: 17 residues. Looked up from germline, CDR1 is SGHRS and CDR2 is YFSETQ. The junction had 11 bases not matched to a gene; V was cut back by 3 bases and J by 0 bases. The CDR3: CASSSRQGPSMNTEAFF. In DNA form, the CDR3 reads TGCGCCAGCAGCTCGAGACAGGGACCCTCCATGAACACTGAAGCTTTCTTT.